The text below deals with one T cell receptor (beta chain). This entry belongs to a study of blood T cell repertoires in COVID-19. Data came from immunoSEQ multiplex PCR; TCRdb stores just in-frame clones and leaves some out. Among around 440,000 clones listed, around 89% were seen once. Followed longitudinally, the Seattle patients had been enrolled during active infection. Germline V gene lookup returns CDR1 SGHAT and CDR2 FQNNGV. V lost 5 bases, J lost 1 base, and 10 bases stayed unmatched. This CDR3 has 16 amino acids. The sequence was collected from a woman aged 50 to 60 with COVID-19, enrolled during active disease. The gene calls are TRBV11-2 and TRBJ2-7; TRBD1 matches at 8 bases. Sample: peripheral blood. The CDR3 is CASSLRSQGASYEQYF. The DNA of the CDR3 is TGTGCCAGCAGCCTACGATCCCAGGGGGCGTCCTACGAGCAGTACTTC.